The 26 T cell receptor beta chains in this list originate from one sample, sequenced in a study of T cells expressing NK-cell markers. TCRdb processed the 5' RACE reads again and assigns one entry to each CDR3 protein, with no DNA. The sample has 500,000 or so distinct CDR3 sequences; the top ten hold less than 4.5%. What was sequenced was blood T cells: a sorted CD56 or NKG2C T cell subset, CD4+ or CD8+ T cells, or bulk PBMC T cells (not recorded which). These receptors were obtained from a man aged 18 to 29 in good health.

This chain connects TRBV20-1 to TRBJ2-7; as DNA is missing, the TRBD1 call by TCRdb cannot be tested. The CDR3 contains 13 residues. Germline CDR1 is DFQATT and CDR2 is SNEGSKA (reference sequence). The CDR3 protein is CSARPGQSYEQYF.

The chain uses TRBV7-2 and TRBJ2-1; absent DNA, TCRdb's TRBD1 call cannot be checked. Germline assignment: CDR1 SGHTA and CDR2 FQGNSA. This CDR3 is built from 16 residues. This CDR3 reads CASSPGWAGSYNEQFF.

This rearrangement joins TRBV4-1 to TRBJ2-5; TCRdb picks TRBD1, but there is no DNA to check that call. Germline assignment: CDR1 MGHRA and CDR2 YSYEKL. CDR3 length equals 17 residues. CDR3 sequence: CASSQDDTGGYGETQYF.

The chain has TRBV7-9 and TRBJ2-1; the D call of TRBD2 rests on TCRdb alone, since no DNA is present to check it. The CDR3 is made up of 17 amino acids. Germline values: CDR1 SEHNR, CDR2 FQNEAQ (reference sequence). The CDR3 spells CASSLDLALAGYNEQFF.

This rearrangement joins TRBV29-1 to TRBJ1-2. Germline CDR1 and CDR2: SQVTM and ANQGSEA. The CDR3 runs to 12 residues. CDR3 protein: CSVPRALYGYTF. Based on the CDR3 plus reference TRBV29-1 and TRBJ1-2, the full variable domain is SAVISQKPSRDICQRGTSLTIQCQVDSQVTMMFWYRQQPGQSLTLIATANQGSEATYESGFVIDKFPISRPNLTFSTLTVSNMSPEDSSIYLCSVPRALYGYTFGSGTRLTVV.

V gene TRBV7-9 combines with J gene TRBJ2-1; TCRdb designates TRBD1, a call that cannot be tested without DNA. Germline V gene lookup returns CDR1 SEHNR and CDR2 FQNEAQ (reference sequence). CDR3 length: 14 residues. CDR3 sequence: CASSLLRAVNEQFF. Full variable domain (outside the CDR3, taken from reference TRBV7-9 and TRBJ2-1): DTGVSQNPRHKITKRGQNVTFRCDPISEHNRLYWYRQTLGQGPEFLTYFQNEAQLEKSRLLSDRFSAERPKGSFSTLEIQRTEQGDSAMYLCASSLLRAVNEQFFGPGTRLTVL.

The chain links TRBV10-3 to TRBJ2-1; TCRdb's D call, TRBD2, is unchecked because there is no DNA. Germline V CDR1 and CDR2: ENHRY, SYGVKD. This CDR3 is 13 amino acids long. The CDR3 sequence is CAIRGTSNNEQFF.

The chain combines TRBV4-1 with TRBJ2-3; without DNA, the TCRdb call of TRBD1 cannot be checked. This CDR3 contains 16 residues. Germline CDR1 and CDR2: MGHRA and YSYEKL. CDR3 protein: CASSQVVGGGTDTQYF.

This chain links TRBV7-8 with TRBJ2-2; TCRdb selects TRBD1, and the lack of DNA leaves this call unchecked. Germline-derived CDR1 and CDR2 are SGHVS and FQNEAQ. This CDR3 contains 17 residues. The CDR3 here is CASSLVMRGASTGELFF. Full variable domain (missing parts from reference TRBV7-8 and TRBJ2-2): GAGVSQSPRYKVAKRGQDVALRCDPISGHVSLFWYQQALGQGPEFLTYFQNEAQLDKSGLPSDRFFAERPEGSVSTLKIQRTQQEDSAVYLCASSLVMRGASTGELFFGEGSRLTVL.

V usage is TRBV27 and J usage is TRBJ1-2; absent DNA, TCRdb's TRBD1 call cannot be checked. The germline V gene encodes CDR1 MNHEY and CDR2 SMNVEV (reference sequence). The CDR3 extends over 13 amino acids. The CDR3 spells CASSWRQGYGYTF.

The V gene is TRBV12-3 or TRBV12-4, the J gene TRBJ2-7; absent DNA, TCRdb's TRBD2 call cannot be checked. The CDR3 is 14 amino acids. This CDR3 reads CASSHSGPAYEQYF.

The V and J genes are TRBV18 and TRBJ2-1; TCRdb selects TRBD2, and the lack of DNA leaves this call unchecked. This CDR3 is built from 16 residues. Germline assignment: CDR1 KGHSH and CDR2 LQKENI. The CDR3 is CASSQPLAGVFDEQFF.

The V gene is TRBV5-1, the J gene TRBJ2-1; TCRdb gives TRBD2 as the D gene, but with no DNA this cannot be confirmed. This CDR3 is built from 16 residues. Germline lookup yields CDR1 SGHRS and CDR2 YFSETQ. CDR3 region: CASSLSPGTSGNEQFF.

The rearrangement uses TRBV6-2 or TRBV6-3 and TRBJ2-7; the TRBD1 assignment by TCRdb is unverifiable without DNA. This CDR3 spans 12 amino acids. Germline values: CDR1 MNHEY, CDR2 SVGEGT. CDR3 region: CASSDTDREQYF.

The chain links TRBV5-6 to TRBJ1-5; TCRdb's assignment of TRBD1 cannot be checked, as there is no DNA. This CDR3 comprises 16 residues. Germline V gene data show CDR1 as SGHDT and CDR2 as YYEEEE. The CDR3: CASSLGRGQANQPQHF.

The chain employs TRBV3-1 and TRBJ2-1. The CDR3 is 13 amino acids. CDR1 is LGHDT and CDR2 is YNNKEL in the germline V gene (reference sequence). The CDR3 here is CASSQDMGFEQFF.

This sequence joins TRBV7-2 and TRBJ2-5; the TRBD1 assignment by TCRdb is unverifiable without DNA. The CDR3 runs 15 residues. Germline V gives CDR1 SGHTA, CDR2 FQGNSA. CDR3 sequence: CASGQGQSEKETQYF.

This chain uses TRBV5-1 with TRBJ2-5. This CDR3 spans 13 amino acids. Germline loops: CDR1 SGHRS, CDR2 YFSETQ. This chain's CDR3 is CASSYQGLETQYF. The complete variable domain, with remaining parts taken from reference TRBV5-1 and TRBJ2-5, reads KAGVTQTPRYLIKTRGQQVTLSCSPISGHRSVSWYQQTPGQGLQFLFEYFSETQRNKGNFPGRFSGRQFSNSRSEMNVSTLELGDSALYLCASSYQGLETQYFGPGTRLLVL.

This chain connects TRBV12-3 or TRBV12-4 to TRBJ1-2; TCRdb picks TRBD1, but there is no DNA to check that call. The CDR3 sequence is 13 residues long. The CDR3 loop is CASNLDRDYGYTF.

CDR3 sequence reads: CASSISRDSDEQFF. The chain couples TRBV19 to TRBJ2-1; TCRdb's D call, TRBD1, is unchecked because there is no DNA. Germline CDR1 is LNHDA and CDR2 is SQIVND (reference sequence). The CDR3 spans 14 residues.

This rearrangement joins TRBV7-9 to TRBJ2-1. In germline, CDR1 is SEHNR, CDR2 FQNEAQ (reference sequence). The CDR3 has 15 residues. The CDR3 reads CASSLDPAAANEQFF. The whole variable domain, remainder taken from reference TRBV7-9 and TRBJ2-1, is DTGVSQNPRHKITKRGQNVTFRCDPISEHNRLYWYRQTLGQGPEFLTYFQNEAQLEKSRLLSDRFSAERPKGSFSTLEIQRTEQGDSAMYLCASSLDPAAANEQFFGPGTRLTVL.

V gene TRBV12-3 or TRBV12-4 combines with J gene TRBJ2-3; checking the TCRdb D call of TRBD2 is not possible without DNA. This CDR3 comprises 12 residues. The CDR3: CASSPSSYTQYF.

The rearrangement links TRBV28 to TRBJ2-7; TCRdb's D call, TRBD2, is unchecked because there is no DNA. The CDR3 is made up of 15 amino acids. Germline CDR1 and CDR2: MDHEN and SYDVKM. CDR3 in amino acids: CASSLGGTLSYEQYF.

The gene calls are TRBV10-3 and TRBJ2-1. CDR1 is ENHRY, CDR2 SYGVKD, per germline. The CDR3 runs 13 residues. The CDR3: CAISESSWDEQFF.

This sequence joins TRBV12-3 or TRBV12-4 and TRBJ2-7; the D call of TRBD2 rests on TCRdb alone, since no DNA is present to check it. The CDR3 consists of 16 residues. CDR3 sequence: CASTAGAQGESREQYF.

The chain couples TRBV2 to TRBJ2-3; TCRdb designates TRBD1, a call that cannot be tested without DNA. CDR1 and CDR2 from the germline V gene are SNHLY and FYNNEI. The CDR3 has 13 residues. The chain's CDR3 is CASMGGGTDTQYF.